Presented here are 16 T cell receptor beta chains from one specimen sequenced in a study of blood T cell repertoires in COVID-19 (dated by TCRdb to 2020 to 2022). Library preparation used the immunoSEQ multiplex PCR assay. TCRdb holds this immuneACCESS table with in-frame rearrangements only. Some clones are missing; in checked studies, unresolved V genes explain under half, and the rest has no known cause. In all, the sample holds under 400,000 clones, and roughly 89% of those were seen once. The leading ten clones occupy approximately 6.2% of the sample. The specimen was peripheral blood. These receptors came from a man between 18 and 29 years old with active or convalescent COVID-19.

The gene calls are TRBV28 and TRBJ2-1, with TRBD2 as a possible D gene (6 bases). The CDR3 is 18 amino acids. Germline V gene sequence: CDR1 MDHEN, CDR2 SYDVKM. Trimming removed 4 bases at V and 1 base at J, with 20 bases between. CDR3 sequence: CASSSSGLARRSYNEQFF. CDR3 bases: TGTGCCAGCAGTTCAAGTGGGCTAGCGAGAAGATCCTACAATGAGCAGTTCTTC.

The chain has TRBV7-6 and TRBJ2-5; D may be TRBD1 (6 bases). The germline V gene has CDR1 SGHVS and CDR2 FNYEAQ. This CDR3 has 15 residues. V was clipped by 5 bases and J by 3 bases, with 16 bases between them. CDR3 in DNA: TGTGCCAGCAGCGCCAACACAGGGTCAAAAGAGACCCAGTACTTC. Its protein is CASSANTGSKETQYF.

A few counts support this clone. This chain uses TRBV24-1 with TRBJ1-5; maybe TRBD1 (6 bases). V was shortened by 4 bases and J by 9 bases, with 12 bases between the two germline ends. Looked up from germline, CDR1 is KGHDR and CDR2 is SFDVKD. This CDR3 is 13 amino acids long. In DNA, the CDR3 is TGTGCCACCAGTGAGGGCACAGGGCGGCCCCAGCATTTT. It is translated as CATSEGTGRPQHF.

The chain combines TRBV5-1 with TRBJ2-1; possible D gene TRBD2, 6 bases. The ends were cut back, 1 base at V and 10 bases at J, with 9 bases in the middle. CDR1 and CDR2 (germline): SGHRS, YFSETQ. CDR3 length: 12 residues. CDR3 nucleotide sequence: TGCGCCAGCAGCTTGCCGGGGGTCGAGCAGTTCTTC. Translation: CASSLPGVEQFF.

The gene calls are TRBV5-4 and TRBJ2-2; 11 nucleotides agree with TRBD2. The junction had 5 bases not matched to a gene; V was cut back by 2 bases and J by 5 bases. Germline lookup yields CDR1 SGHNT and CDR2 YYREEE (reference sequence). The CDR3 spans 16 residues. In DNA, the CDR3 is TGTGCCAGCAGCTTAGCAGGACTAGCGGGTACCGGGGAGCTGTTTTTT. This encodes CASSLAGLAGTGELFF.

The V gene is TRBV6-5, the J gene TRBJ1-2; possible D gene TRBD1, 6 bases. V was cut by 2 bases and J by 8 bases, with 15 bases left in between. The length of the CDR3 is 14 residues. Germline values: CDR1 MNHEY, CDR2 SVGAGI. CDR3: CASSYLSGGHGYTF. CDR3 in DNA: TGTGCCAGCAGTTACCTCTCCGGGGGGCACGGCTACACCTTC.

This chain uses TRBV4-1 with TRBJ1-6, with TRBD1 matching over 7 bases. Germline CDR1 reads MGHRA; CDR2 reads YSYEKL. The CDR3 runs to 15 residues. V lost 2 bases to trimming and J lost 5 bases; unmatched junction nucleotides: 3. CDR3 sequence: CASSQTGTDNSPLHF. CDR3 nucleotides: TGCGCCAGCAGCCAAACCGGGACAGATAATTCACCCCTCCACTTT.

This clone was observed a few times. Other DNA sequences in the sample encode the same CDR3. This sequence joins TRBV7-3 and TRBJ1-1; 8 bases fit TRBD1. This CDR3 spans 15 amino acids. Losses at the gene ends were 5 bases for V and 1 base for J; bases not matched to a gene: 6. The V gene's germline CDR1 is SGHTA and CDR2 FQGTGA. This CDR3 reads CASSLSGTGNTEAFF. The CDR3 DNA reads as TGTGCCAGCAGCCTGAGCGGGACAGGGAACACTGAAGCTTTCTTT.

This clone was observed once. The V gene is TRBV27, the J gene TRBJ1-1; TRBD1 aligns across 9 bases. CDR3 length equals 16 residues. V gave up 4 bases and J gave up 5 bases; unmatched junction bases: 11. Germline CDR1 and CDR2: MNHEY and SMNVEV (reference sequence). The CDR3 DNA is TGTGCCAGCAGTTCCCCGGATTGGACAGGGGTGACTGAAGCTTTCTTT. The encoded protein is CASSSPDWTGVTEAFF.

This chain links TRBV12-3 or TRBV12-4 with TRBJ2-7, with D uncertain. CDR3 length: 12 amino acids. Between the trimmed V and J ends, which lost 5 bases and 2 bases, there was a span of 7 bases. The CDR3: CASSGQAYEQYF. The CDR3, as DNA: TGTGCCAGCAGTGGCCAAGCCTACGAGCAGTACTTC.

The chain joins TRBV5-1 to TRBJ1-1; 7 nucleotides match TRBD1. With 4 bases clipped from V and 13 bases from J, the junction kept 10 bases outside the gene matches. Germline V gene sequence: CDR1 SGHRS, CDR2 YFSETQ. This CDR3 comprises 12 residues. The chain's CDR3 is CASSTQGGSGFF. Here the CDR3 DNA reads TGCGCCAGCAGCACCCAGGGGGGTTCCGGTTTCTTT.

V usage is TRBV6-2 or TRBV6-3 and J usage is TRBJ1-1; tentatively, D is TRBD1 (6 bases). Germline V gene lookup returns CDR1 MNHEY and CDR2 SVGEGT. Trimming stripped 5 bases from V and 0 bases from J, with 25 bases between. This CDR3 has 19 residues. CDR3 DNA: TGTGCCAGCAGTCCGACGCCTAACAGGGTTCGGGGCCTGAACACTGAAGCTTTCTTT. This sequence encodes CASSPTPNRVRGLNTEAFF.

This chain joins TRBV14 and TRBJ2-5; 9 nucleotides match TRBD1. Germline CDR1 SGHDN, CDR2 FVKESK. Trimming took 3 bases from V and 1 from J; bases not matched to a gene: 9. The CDR3 runs 17 residues. CDR3 amino acids: CASSQGQGKVFQETQYF. The DNA for the CDR3 is TGTGCCAGCAGCCAGGGACAGGGAAAAGTATTCCAAGAGACCCAGTACTTC.

V and J are TRBV2 and TRBJ1-1, with D possibly TRBD1 on 6 matching bases. CDR3 length equals 12 residues. Trimming stripped 5 bases from V and 6 bases from J, with 10 bases between. In germline, CDR1 is SNHLY, CDR2 FYNNEI. CDR3: CASSKGQPEAFF. As DNA, the CDR3 is TGTGCCAGCAGTAAAGGACAGCCTGAAGCTTTCTTT.

This clone has a single count. The chain couples TRBV4-2 to TRBJ2-7; TRBD2 agrees at 8 bases. The CDR3 spans 15 residues. J was trimmed by 6 bases and V by 4 bases; bases with no gene match: 11. In germline, CDR1 is LGHNA, CDR2 YNFKEQ. The CDR3 sequence: CASSPRGGSLGEQYF. The DNA of the CDR3 is TGTGCCAGCAGCCCCCGCGGGGGGTCCCTTGGCGAGCAGTACTTC.

The chain carries TRBV9 and TRBJ1-4; 10 bases map to TRBD1. The CDR3 spans 14 residues. Germline V lookup: CDR1 SGDLS, CDR2 YYNGEE. The trim removed 7 bases at V and 7 bases at J, leaving 7 bases unmatched. This CDR3 reads CASSPGTGVEKLFF. CDR3 bases: TGTGCCAGCTCCCCCGGGACAGGGGTTGAAAAACTGTTTTTT.